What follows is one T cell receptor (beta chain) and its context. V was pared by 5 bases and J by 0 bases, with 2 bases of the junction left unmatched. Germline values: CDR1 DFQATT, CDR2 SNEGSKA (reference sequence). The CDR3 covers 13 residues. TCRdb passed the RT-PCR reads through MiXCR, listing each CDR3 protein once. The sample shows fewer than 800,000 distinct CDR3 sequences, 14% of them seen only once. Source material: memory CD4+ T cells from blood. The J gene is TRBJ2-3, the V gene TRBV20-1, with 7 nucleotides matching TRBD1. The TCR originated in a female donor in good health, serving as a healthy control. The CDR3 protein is CSAPQGSTDTQYF. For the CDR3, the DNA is TGCAGTGCTCCACAGGGGAGCACAGATACGCAGTATTTT.